This T cell receptor beta chain was obtained from a study of T cells in Graves' hyperthyroidism and ophthalmopathy. Study-wide results and limits: Separation of ophthalmopathy from stable hyperthyroidism was achieved by a 13 V-J model. Ophthalmopathy was predicted by the model a median of approximately six months ahead of onset.

Looked up from germline, CDR1 is SGHRS and CDR2 is YFSETQ. This CDR3 has 16 residues. V lost 0 bases and J 1 base, leaving 8 bases between the germline ends. A remark on this clonotype: The target antigen is unknown.

Researchers amplified the TCR beta CDR3 regions from RNA transcripts. During a first-round RT-PCR of the TCR CDR3, the HTBI primer set was used. MiXCR was run by TCRdb on the multiplex PCR reads, yielding one entry per CDR3 protein. The table has around 620,000 distinct CDR3 sequences, 14% seen once. Investigators excluded patients with uncontrolled infection, other autoimmune disease, pregnancy or lactation. The authors took PBMCs from 9.5 to 10 ml fresh peripheral blood. This clonotype originated in a woman aged 18-29 years with Graves' ophthalmopathy. V usage is TRBV5-1 and J usage is TRBJ2-6; D unresolved. Sequencing was performed on blood. The CDR3 loop reads CASSLAPASGANVLTF. CDR3 bases: TGCGCCAGCAGCTTGGCACCAGCTTCTGGGGCCAACGTCCTGACTTTC.